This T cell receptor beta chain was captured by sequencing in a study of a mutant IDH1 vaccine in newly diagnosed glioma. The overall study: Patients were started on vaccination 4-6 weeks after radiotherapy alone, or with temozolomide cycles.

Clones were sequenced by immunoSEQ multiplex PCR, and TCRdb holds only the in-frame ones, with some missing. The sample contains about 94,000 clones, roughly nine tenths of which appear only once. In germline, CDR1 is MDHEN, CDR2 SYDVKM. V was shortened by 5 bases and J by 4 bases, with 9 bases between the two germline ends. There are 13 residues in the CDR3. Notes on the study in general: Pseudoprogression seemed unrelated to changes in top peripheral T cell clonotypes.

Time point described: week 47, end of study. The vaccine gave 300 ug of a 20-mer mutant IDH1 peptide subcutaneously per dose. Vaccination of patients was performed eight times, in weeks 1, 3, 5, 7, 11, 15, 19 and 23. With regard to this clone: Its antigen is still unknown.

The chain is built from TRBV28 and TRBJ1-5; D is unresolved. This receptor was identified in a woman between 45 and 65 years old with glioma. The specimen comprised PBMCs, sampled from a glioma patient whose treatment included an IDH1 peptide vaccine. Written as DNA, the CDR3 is TGTGCCAGCAGTCCGCCGGGTAATCAGCCCCAGCATTTT. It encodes CASSPPGNQPQHF.